The 17 T cell receptor beta chains below come from one sample, sequenced in a study of regulatory T cells in long-lasting Graves disease. Sample time point: newly diagnosed GD, antithyroid drugs for less than 3 months. Construction of the TCR library relied on RNA isolated from PBMCs. Arm-PCR of CDR3 regions and iRepertoire HTBI primers were the basis on which TCR beta libraries were built. TCRdb analysed the multiplex PCR reads with MiXCR anew, one entry per CDR3 protein. The data show about 320,000 distinct CDR3 sequences, with over 15% seen just once and around 36% held by the top ten. Material: peripheral blood mononuclear cells (PBMCs), obtained at new diagnosis, from a patient treated with antithyroid drugs. These TCRs come from a female donor with Graves disease.

The chain employs TRBV7-9 and TRBJ2-1; 8 bases agree with TRBD2. After removal of 6 bases from V and 8 bases from J, the junction contained 9 bases not matched to a gene. Germline CDR1 reads SEHNR; CDR2 reads FQNEAQ (reference sequence). This CDR3 is built from 14 residues. CDR3 residues: CASRPSGGSHEQFF. DNA for the CDR3: TGTGCCAGCAGACCGTCGGGGGGGAGCCATGAGCAGTTCTTC.

This clonotype was picked up many times. The chain combines TRBV12-3 or TRBV12-4 with TRBJ2-3; D remains ambiguous. This CDR3 has 13 residues. V dropped 2 bases and J dropped 5 bases, with 8 bases sitting between them. In DNA, the CDR3 is TGTGCCAGCAGTTTAAAGGAAATAGATACGCAGTATTTT. Its translation is CASSLKEIDTQYF.

In this sample, this clonotype turned up many times. The chain recombines TRBV27 with TRBJ1-1, with D uncertain. CDR3 length: 13 amino acids. Between the trimmed V and J ends, which lost 6 bases and 1 base, there was a span of 9 bases. The V gene's germline CDR1 is MNHEY and CDR2 SMNVEV (reference sequence). This CDR3 is CASRQRRNTEAFF. The CDR3 DNA reads TGTGCCAGCAGACAGAGAAGGAACACTGAAGCTTTCTTT.

This clonotype was picked up many times. CDR3: CAWNTGTTFTDTQYF. The CDR3 region has the DNA TGTGCCTGGAACACCGGGACAACTTTCACAGATACGCAGTATTTT. The V and J genes are TRBV30 and TRBJ2-3, with D perhaps TRBD1 (6 bases). CDR3 length: 15 amino acids. From germline, CDR1 is GTSNPN and CDR2 SVGIG (reference sequence). Trimming shortened V by 4 bases and J by 2 bases, and 16 bases separated the two germline ends.

This clonotype has a count of ten or more. V gene TRBV19 combines with J gene TRBJ2-1; TRBD2 is a possible D gene (5 bases). This CDR3 contains 16 residues. CDR1 is LNHDA, CDR2 SQIVND, per germline (reference sequence). V lost 1 base, J lost 3 bases, and 13 bases lay in between. CDR3 region: CASSIGERPHYNEQFF. The DNA of the CDR3 is TGTGCCAGTAGTATAGGGGAGCGGCCACACTACAATGAGCAGTTCTTC.

The table lists this clonotype with many counts. The gene calls are TRBV5-1 and TRBJ2-1; either TRBD1 or TRBD2 may fit D (5 bases each). This CDR3 is built from 16 residues. Per the germline V gene, CDR1 is SGHRS and CDR2 is YFSETQ. V lost 2 bases and J lost 2, with 14 bases in between. The CDR3 is CASSFRDGEPYNEQFF. CDR3 sequence (DNA): TGCGCCAGCAGCTTCCGGGACGGCGAGCCCTACAATGAGCAGTTCTTC.

This clonotype was observed many times. This chain connects TRBV27 to TRBJ2-7, with unresolved D. This CDR3 spans 16 amino acids. The V end lost 6 bases, the J end lost 7 bases, and 25 bases lay between the germline ends. Germline V gives CDR1 MNHEY, CDR2 SMNVEV (reference sequence). The CDR3 sequence: CASSWDGVTDGVEQYF. The CDR3 DNA reads as TGTGCCAGCAGCTGGGATGGAGTAACAGATGGTGTGGAGCAGTACTTC.

This clonotype was recorded a few times. The chain uses TRBV6-4 and TRBJ2-2; a possible D gene is TRBD2 (6 bases). The germline V gene has CDR1 MRHNA and CDR2 SNTAGT. Trimming shortened V by 3 bases and J by 5 bases, and 16 bases separated the two germline ends. The CDR3 length is 16 residues. DNA of the CDR3: TGTGCCAGCAGTGAGGTTCTTAGCGGAAAAACCGGGGAGCTGTTTTTT. The encoded protein is CASSEVLSGKTGELFF.

This clonotype was observed at least ten times. The chain uses TRBV7-3 and TRBJ2-1, with D perhaps matching TRBD2 (6 bases). The CDR3 spans 17 residues. The ends were cut back, 1 base at V and 9 bases at J, with 22 bases in the middle. Germline-derived CDR1 and CDR2 are SGHTA and FQGTGA. CDR3 DNA: TGTGCCAGCAGCTTAATGCCGGGAGCCCTTCCGGCCGGTGAGCAGTTCTTC. As protein: CASSLMPGALPAGEQFF. Using reference TRBV7-3 and TRBJ2-1 for the parts outside the CDR3, the full variable domain is GAGVSQTPSNKVTEKGKYVELRCDPISGHTALYWYRQSLGQGPEFLIYFQGTGAADDSGLPNDRFFAVRPEGSVSTLKIQRTERGDSAVYLCASSLMPGALPAGEQFFGPGTRLTVL.

The V and J genes are TRBV2 and TRBJ1-2; 11 bases agree with TRBD1. This CDR3 region has 16 residues. Trimming at V came to 5 bases and at J to 4 bases, leaving 9 bases not matched to a gene. Germline loops: CDR1 SNHLY, CDR2 FYNNEI. The CDR3 coding sequence is TGTGCCAGCAGTTCAACCGGGACAGGGGGGATCTATGGCTACACCTTC. Its translation is CASSSTGTGGIYGYTF.

This clonotype was seen a handful of times. The chain has TRBV28 and TRBJ2-7; D not resolved. There are 15 residues in the CDR3. Looked up from germline, CDR1 is MDHEN and CDR2 is SYDVKM. The germline V and J ends were trimmed by 5 bases and 0 bases, with 14 bases remaining between them. CDR3 in DNA: TGTGCCAGCAGTCTCAAGCTGAGGAGCTCCTACGAGCAGTACTTC. Amino acids: CASSLKLRSSYEQYF.

The V gene is TRBV9, the J gene TRBJ2-1, with D perhaps being TRBD1 or TRBD2 (5 bases each). This CDR3 has 13 residues. Per the germline V gene, CDR1 is SGDLS and CDR2 is YYNGEE. Trimming cost V 0 bases and J 6 bases, with 7 bases left between them. The CDR3 nucleotides are TGTGCCAGCAGCGTAGGAGGGGTCAATGAGCAGTTCTTC. Residues: CASSVGGVNEQFF.

The sample holds many counts of this clonotype. The chain combines TRBV6-1 with TRBJ2-3; 11 bases line up with TRBD2. With V trimmed by 6 bases and J by 2 bases, 1 base remained unmatched. The CDR3 loop spans 14 amino acids. Looked up from germline, CDR1 is MNHNS and CDR2 is SASEGT. This CDR3 reads CASRTSGNTDTQYF. The CDR3 DNA reads TGTGCCAGCAGGACTAGCGGGAACACAGATACGCAGTATTTT.

This clonotype was counted many times. V and J are TRBV30 and TRBJ2-2; a weak D match, TRBD1 (5 bases). CDR1 and CDR2 (germline): GTSNPN, SVGIG (reference sequence). Trimming shortened V by 3 bases and J by 7 bases, and 12 bases separated the two germline ends. The CDR3 runs 13 residues. The DNA of the CDR3 is TGTGCCTGGAGGCAAAGGGGTGGCGGGGAGCTGTTTTTT. It codes for CAWRQRGGGELFF.

This clonotype was recorded at least ten times. The V and J genes are TRBV7-8 and TRBJ2-7, with TRBD2 matching over 11 bases. Per the germline V gene, CDR1 is SGHVS and CDR2 is FQNEAQ. The V gene end was trimmed by 5 bases and the J gene end by 7 bases; junction bases not matched to a gene: 7. The CDR3 extends over 14 amino acids. CDR3 DNA: TGTGCCAGCAGCCCAGGTAGCGGGAGGGGGGAGCAGTACTTC. Translating it yields CASSPGSGRGEQYF.

V and J are TRBV11-3 and TRBJ2-7; TRBD1 or TRBD2 may be the D gene (5 bases each). The CDR3 is 15 residues long. Trimming removed 4 bases from V and 3 bases from J, with 16 bases in between. Germline loops: CDR1 SGHNT, CDR2 YENEEA. The CDR3 sequence is CASSSTGTVNYEQYF. The CDR3 nucleotides read TGTGCCAGCAGCTCCACCGGGACGGTCAACTACGAGCAGTACTTC. The entire variable domain, with the rest obtained from reference TRBV11-3 and TRBJ2-7, is as follows: EAGVVQSPRYKIIEKKQPVAFWCNPISGHNTLYWYLQNLGQGPELLIRYENEEAVDDSQLPKDRFSAERLKGVDSTLKIQPAELGDSAVYLCASSSTGTVNYEQYFGPGTRLTVT.

In its sample, this clonotype was seen many times. The chain couples TRBV28 to TRBJ2-7; 8 bases fit TRBD1. This CDR3 has 18 amino acids. CDR1 and CDR2 from the germline V gene are MDHEN and SYDVKM. The trim removed 2 bases at V and 1 base at J, leaving 13 bases unmatched. CDR3 DNA: TGTGCCAGCAGTTTAAGCGTACGTGGCAGGGGGCAGTCCTACGAGCAGTACTTC. Its translation: CASSLSVRGRGQSYEQYF.